This T cell receptor beta chain was recovered during a study of technical replicates of blood from several donors. Profiling relied on immunoSEQ multiplex PCR, and the TCRdb table lists in-frame clones only, not all of them. The data contain tens of thousands of clones, approximately 94% of them seen just once; the ten biggest clones take up approximately 0.25%. Germline lookup yields CDR1 LNHDA and CDR2 SQIVND (reference sequence). V lost 3 bases, J lost 3 bases, and 2 bases stayed unmatched. CDR3 length: 14 residues. This clone showed up just once. The receptor comes from a human donor in good health. The J gene is TRBJ2-3, the V gene TRBV19; 8 bases agree with TRBD1. Sequencing was done on a sample of T cells isolated from PBMCs. Here the CDR3 DNA reads TGTGCCAGTAGTATCCAGGGGGCAACAGATACGCAGTATTTT. Its translation: CASSIQGATDTQYF.